The 14 T cell receptor beta chains given below trace back to one sample, sequenced in a study of cytomegalovirus exposure and HLA in healthy donors. PCR was performed using 60 Vbeta and 13 Jbeta primers. Measured with immunoSEQ multiplex PCR; TCRdb has only the in-frame clones, and not every one. The table lists approximately 110,000 clones, 80% of them singletons. What was sequenced was PBMCs. The source is a man aged 50 or older in good health and CMV-seronegative.

The chain has TRBV27 and TRBJ2-2, with D perhaps TRBD2 (5 bases). Germline CDR1 and CDR2: MNHEY and SMNVEV (reference sequence). The CDR3 is made up of 15 amino acids. The V gene lost 3 bases and the J gene lost 3 bases, with 11 bases spanning the gap. CDR3 DNA sequence: TGTGCCAGCAGTTTGGGGAGAGGGTACACCGGGGAGCTGTTTTTT. This encodes CASSLGRGYTGELFF.

This clone has only one observation. The chain has TRBV4-2 and TRBJ1-1; tentatively, D is TRBD1 (5 bases). Germline loops: CDR1 LGHNA, CDR2 YNFKEQ. V lost 0 bases, J lost 1 base, and 6 bases lay in between. The CDR3 totals 14 residues. CDR3 amino acids: CASSQEDTNTEAFF. The CDR3 coding sequence is TGTGCCAGCAGCCAAGAGGACACGAACACTGAAGCTTTCTTT.

This rearrangement joins TRBV6-1 to TRBJ1-2; 9 bases fit TRBD1. CDR3 length: 15 residues. Germline values: CDR1 MNHNS, CDR2 SASEGT. Unmatched junction bases numbered 7, after V lost 0 bases and J lost 8 bases. CDR3 nucleotide sequence: TGTGCCAGCAGTGAAGCTACAGGGGGCGCGGGAGGCTACACCTTC. Its translation: CASSEATGGAGGYTF.

The rearrangement uses TRBV2 and TRBJ2-6; D perhaps matches TRBD2 (6 bases). Germline V CDR1 and CDR2: SNHLY, FYNNEI. Trimming cost V 3 bases and J 4 bases, with 10 bases left between them. The CDR3 has 15 amino acids. CDR3 protein: CASSESGEGANVLTF. CDR3 nucleotides: TGTGCCAGCAGTGAGTCGGGGGAAGGGGCCAACGTCCTGACTTTC.

The chain couples TRBV27 to TRBJ1-4; 9 bases fit TRBD1. The CDR3 runs to 16 residues. The germline CDR1 and CDR2 sequences are MNHEY and SMNVEV (reference sequence). Trimming took 6 bases from V and 8 from J; bases not matched to a gene: 13. CDR3 protein: CASSRGQGGEGEKLFF. DNA for the CDR3: TGTGCCAGCAGCCGGGGACAGGGAGGGGAAGGAGAAAAACTGTTTTTT.

The CDR3 nucleotides read TGTGCTAGTGGTTTGAGGACGCTGGGACTCGAAGCCTACGAGCAGTACTTC. Its translation is CASGLRTLGLEAYEQYF. This rearrangement joins TRBV12-5 to TRBJ2-7; D is perhaps TRBD2 (6 bases). This CDR3 is built from 17 residues. Looked up from germline, CDR1 is LGHNT and CDR2 is FRNRAP. V gave up 2 bases and J gave up 2 bases, with 19 bases separating them.

This clone appeared a single time. V and J are TRBV19 and TRBJ2-1; 16 bases agree with TRBD2. Germline assignment: CDR1 LNHDA and CDR2 SQIVND (reference sequence). Germline trimming cut 3 bases from V and 7 bases from J; bases unmatched to any gene: 6. This CDR3 is 17 amino acids long. The CDR3 reads CASSMGTSGRAGNEQFF. The CDR3 nucleotides are TGTGCCAGTAGTATGGGGACTAGCGGGAGGGCCGGTAATGAGCAGTTCTTC.

This chain joins TRBV27 and TRBJ2-7; TRBD2 agrees at 10 bases. The CDR3 spans 15 residues. Germline V gene lookup returns CDR1 MNHEY and CDR2 SMNVEV (reference sequence). Trimming at V came to 2 bases and at J to 6 bases, leaving 7 bases not matched to a gene. CDR3: CASSLDRTSGGEQYF. CDR3 DNA: TGTGCCAGCAGTTTAGATAGGACTAGCGGTGGCGAGCAGTACTTC.

This clone is a singleton in its sample. The chain carries TRBV7-9 and TRBJ2-2, with 14 bases matching TRBD2. Trimming at V came to 5 bases and at J to 0 bases, leaving 5 bases not matched to a gene. The germline V gene encodes CDR1 SEHNR and CDR2 FQNEAQ (reference sequence). The CDR3 contains 18 residues. This chain's CDR3 is CASSPPGLAGANTGELFF. CDR3 coding DNA: TGTGCCAGCAGCCCACCGGGACTAGCGGGGGCGAACACCGGGGAGCTGTTTTTT.

CDR3 residues: CASSLRRGTEAFF. CDR3 DNA sequence: TGTGCCAGCAGTCTTAGGCGGGGGACTGAAGCTTTCTTT. The V gene is TRBV27, the J gene TRBJ1-1; the D gene is possibly TRBD1 (5 bases). Trimming stripped 5 bases from V and 5 bases from J, with 12 bases between. The CDR3 is 13 amino acids. Germline CDR1 MNHEY, CDR2 SMNVEV (reference sequence).

The chain recombines TRBV21-1 with TRBJ2-1; TRBD1 reflects the table's D call only, with no check against the DNA. TRBV21-1 is flagged as a pseudogene. The CDR3 consists of 15 residues. CDR3 coding DNA: TGTGCCAGTACGACACCCGGGACAGCCTACAATGAGCAGTTCTTC. Its translation is CASTTPGTAYNEQFF.

The chain joins TRBV7-3 to TRBJ2-7; 13 bases map to TRBD2. CDR3 length: 15 amino acids. Germline V gene sequence: CDR1 SGHTA, CDR2 FQGTGA. V shed 5 bases, J shed 4 bases, and the junction held 5 bases outside the gene matches. The CDR3 sequence is CASSITSGGGYEQYF. The CDR3 coding sequence is TGTGCCAGCAGCATTACTAGCGGGGGGGGATACGAGCAGTACTTC.

The chain couples TRBV30 to TRBJ1-1, with 7 nucleotides matching TRBD1. Germline-derived CDR1 and CDR2 are GTSNPN and SVGIG (reference sequence). V lost 5 bases to trimming and J lost 0 bases; unmatched junction nucleotides: 3. This CDR3 region has 13 residues. The CDR3 protein is CAWGTDLNTEAFF. The CDR3 DNA reads TGTGCCTGGGGGACAGACTTGAACACTGAAGCTTTCTTT.

The chain carries TRBV7-9 and TRBJ2-5; TRBD1 is a possible D gene (6 bases). This CDR3 spans 13 amino acids. V was trimmed by 11 bases and J by 3 bases, leaving 16 bases between them. Per the germline V gene, CDR1 is SEHNR and CDR2 is FQNEAQ (reference sequence). The CDR3 loop is CAGGRAGEETQYF. In nucleotides, the CDR3 is TGTGCCGGGGGCCGCGCCGGTGAAGAGACCCAGTACTTC.